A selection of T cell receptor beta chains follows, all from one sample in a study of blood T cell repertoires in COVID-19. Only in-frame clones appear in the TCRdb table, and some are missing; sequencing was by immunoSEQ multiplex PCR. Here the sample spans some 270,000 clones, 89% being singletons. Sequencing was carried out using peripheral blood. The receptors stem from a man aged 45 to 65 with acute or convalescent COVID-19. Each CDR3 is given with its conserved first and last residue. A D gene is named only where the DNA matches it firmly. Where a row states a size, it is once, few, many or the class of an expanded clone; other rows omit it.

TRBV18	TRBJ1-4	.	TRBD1	CASSRGTDNEKLFF	TGTGCCAGCTCCCGGGGGACAGATAATGAAAAACTGTTTTTT
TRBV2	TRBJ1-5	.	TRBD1	CASRVDRGDQPQHF	TGTGCCAGCAGGGTCGACAGGGGGGACCAGCCCCAGCATTTT
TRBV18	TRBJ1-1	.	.	CASSPGPQNTEAFF	TGTGCCAGCTCACCAGGGCCGCAAAACACTGAAGCTTTCTTT
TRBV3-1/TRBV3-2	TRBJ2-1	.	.	CASSQDRGGTNYNEQFF	TGTGCCAGCAGCCAAGATCGTGGGGGGACCAACTACAATGAGCAGTTCTTC
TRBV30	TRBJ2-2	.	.	CAWSVTGAVTGELFF	TGTGCCTGGAGTGTAACGGGTGCGGTCACCGGGGAGCTGTTTTTT
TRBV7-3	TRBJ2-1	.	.	CASSLQGSSYNEQFF	TGTGCCAGCAGCCTACAGGGATCTTCCTACAATGAGCAGTTCTTC
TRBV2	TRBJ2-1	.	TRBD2	CASSKTSGAYNEQFF	TGTGCCAGCAGTAAGACTAGCGGGGCCTACAATGAGCAGTTCTTC
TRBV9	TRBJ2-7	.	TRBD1	CASSAAGTGGHEQYF	TGTGCCAGCAGCGCAGCCGGGACAGGGGGCCACGAGCAGTACTTC
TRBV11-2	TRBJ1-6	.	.	CASSPGVRGGNSPLHF	TGTGCCAGCAGCCCTGGGGTCCGGGGAGGAAATTCACCCCTCCACTTT
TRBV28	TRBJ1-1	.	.	CASSLAGGGEAFF	TGTGCCAGCAGTTTAGCGGGGGGCGGTGAAGCTTTCTTT
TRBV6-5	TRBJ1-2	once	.	CASSYSYAGEHGYTF	TGTGCCAGCAGTTACTCTTACGCAGGGGAGCACGGCTACACCTTC
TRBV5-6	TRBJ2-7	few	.	CASSFNYEQYF	TGTGCCAGCAGCTTTAATTACGAGCAGTACTTC
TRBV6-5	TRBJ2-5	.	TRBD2	CASSYWLAGGQETQYF	TGTGCCAGCAGTTACTGGCTAGCGGGGGGGCAAGAGACCCAGTACTTC
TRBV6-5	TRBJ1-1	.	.	CASSYGGITEAFF	TGTGCCAGCAGTTACGGGGGGATTACTGAAGCTTTCTTT
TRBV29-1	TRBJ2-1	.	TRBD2	CSVAQFAGGDEQFF	TGCAGCGTTGCACAGTTTGCGGGGGGTGATGAGCAGTTCTTC
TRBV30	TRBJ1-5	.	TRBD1	CAWSVRQGAQFQPQHF	TGTGCCTGGAGTGTACGACAGGGGGCTCAGTTTCAGCCCCAGCATTTT
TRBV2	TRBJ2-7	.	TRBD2	CASKLSGGGVEQYF	TGTGCCAGCAAGTTATCCGGGGGAGGGGTCGAGCAGTACTTC
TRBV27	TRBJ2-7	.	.	CASGPSPQGLSFSYEQYF	TGTGCCAGCGGACCTTCTCCTCAGGGATTATCCTTCTCCTACGAGCAGTACTTC
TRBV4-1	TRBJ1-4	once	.	CASSHTAATNEKLFF	TGCGCCAGCAGCCACACAGCCGCAACTAATGAAAAACTGTTTTTT
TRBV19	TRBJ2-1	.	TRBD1	CASSRGQGSYNEQFF	TGTGCCAGTAGCCGGGGACAGGGCTCCTACAATGAGCAGTTCTTC
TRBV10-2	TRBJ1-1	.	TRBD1	CASSETLTGGGTEAFF	TGCGCCAGCAGTGAGACCCTGACAGGGGGGGGCACTGAAGCTTTCTTT
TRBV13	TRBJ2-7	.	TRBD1	CASSSRTGGIEQYF	TGTGCCAGCAGCTCGCGGACAGGGGGAATCGAGCAGTACTTC
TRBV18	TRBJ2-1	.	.	CASSPTRTYNEQFF	TGTGCCAGCTCACCAACCAGAACCTACAATGAGCAGTTCTTC
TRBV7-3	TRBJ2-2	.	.	CASSLATSAGELFF	TGTGCCAGCAGCTTAGCGACTAGTGCCGGGGAGCTGTTTTTT
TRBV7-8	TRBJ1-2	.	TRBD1	CASSGRQGLGYGYTF	TGTGCCAGCAGCGGCCGACAGGGGCTAGGCTATGGCTACACCTTC
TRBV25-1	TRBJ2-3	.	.	CASSEFGGNPRDTQYF	TGTGCCAGCAGTGAATTTGGAGGAAACCCAAGAGATACGCAGTATTTT
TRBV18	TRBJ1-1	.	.	CASSALSGLNTEAFF	TGTGCCAGCTCAGCCCTGTCAGGGTTGAACACTGAAGCTTTCTTT
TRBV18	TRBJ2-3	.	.	CASSRDSTDTQYF	TGTGCCAGCTCACGCGATAGCACAGATACGCAGTATTTT
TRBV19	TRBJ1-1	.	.	CASSTFQDMNTEAFF	TGTGCCAGTAGTACCTTCCAGGACATGAACACTGAAGCTTTCTTT
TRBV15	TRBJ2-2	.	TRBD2	CATSRATSGGLARGGELFF	TGTGCCACCAGCAGAGCGACCAGCGGGGGCCTCGCTAGGGGAGGGGAGCTGTTTTTT
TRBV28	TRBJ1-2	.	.	CASSLSSGYTF	TGTGCCAGCAGTTTATCTTCTGGCTACACCTTC
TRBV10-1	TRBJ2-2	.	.	CASRLDTRTGELFF	TGCGCCAGCAGACTGGACACCCGGACCGGGGAGCTGTTTTTT
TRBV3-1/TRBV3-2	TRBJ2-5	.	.	CASSQGGTQQETQYF	TGTGCCAGCAGCCAAGGCGGGACGCAACAAGAGACCCAGTACTTC
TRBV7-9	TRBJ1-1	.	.	CASSPHTTLQAFF	TGTGCCAGCAGCCCGCATACTACTTTGCAAGCTTTCTTT
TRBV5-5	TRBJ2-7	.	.	CASSLDRGGTYEQYF	TGTGCCAGCAGCTTGGACAGGGGGGGAACCTACGAGCAGTACTTC
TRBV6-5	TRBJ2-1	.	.	CASHQGFGEQFF	TGTGCCAGCCATCAGGGGTTCGGCGAGCAGTTCTTC
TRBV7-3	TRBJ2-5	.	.	CASSLKLRDTEETQYF	TGTGCCAGCAGCTTAAAGTTGAGGGACACGGAAGAGACCCAGTACTTC
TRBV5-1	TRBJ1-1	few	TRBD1	CASSLGTGVEGTEAFF	TGCGCCAGCAGCTTAGGGACAGGGGTTGAAGGCACTGAAGCTTTCTTT
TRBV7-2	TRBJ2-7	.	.	CASSLGSTPQSSYEQYF	TGTGCCAGCAGCTTAGGTAGTACTCCCCAAAGCTCCTACGAGCAGTACTTC
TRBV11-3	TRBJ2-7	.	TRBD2	CASSSGDEQYF	TGTGCCAGCAGCAGCGGGGACGAGCAGTACTTC
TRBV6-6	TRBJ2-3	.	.	CASTPTGRSTDTQYF	TGTGCCAGCACTCCAACGGGGAGGTCCACAGATACGCAGTATTTT
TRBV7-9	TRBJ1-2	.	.	CASSLETGGYTF	TGTGCCAGCAGCTTAGAAACAGGTGGCTACACCTTC
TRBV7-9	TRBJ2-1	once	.	CASSLPSYNEQFF	TGTGCCAGCAGCTTACCATCCTACAATGAGCAGTTCTTC
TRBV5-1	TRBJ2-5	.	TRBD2	CASSPRGAETQYF	TGCGCCAGCAGCCCGCGGGGGGCAGAGACCCAGTACTTC
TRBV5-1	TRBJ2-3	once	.	CASTSPQGTDTQYF	TGCGCCAGCACCTCCCCACAAGGCACAGATACGCAGTATTTT
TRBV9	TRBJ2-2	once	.	CASSVTGAGTGELFF	TGTGCCAGCAGCGTAACAGGAGCGGGCACCGGGGAGCTGTTTTTT
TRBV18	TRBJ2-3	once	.	CASSSSTDTQYF	TGTGCCAGCTCATCTAGCACAGATACGCAGTATTTT
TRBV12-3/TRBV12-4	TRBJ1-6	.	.	CASSLGGKSPLHF	TGTGCCAGCAGTTTGGGGGGTAAATCACCCCTCCACTTT
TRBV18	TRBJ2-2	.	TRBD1	CASLRQGNTGELFF	TGTGCCAGCCTCAGACAGGGGAACACCGGGGAGCTGTTTTTT
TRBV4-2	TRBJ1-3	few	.	CASRKEGSGNTIYF	TGTGCCAGCAGGAAAGAGGGCTCTGGAAACACCATATATTTT
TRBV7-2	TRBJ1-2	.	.	CASSLVNSGAYGYTF	TGTGCCAGCAGCTTAGTTAACAGCGGAGCCTATGGCTACACCTTC
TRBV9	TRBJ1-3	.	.	CASSPRPVNTIYF	TGTGCCAGCAGCCCTAGACCAGTCAACACCATATATTTT
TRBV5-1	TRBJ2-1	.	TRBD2	CASSLARTSGGSTYNEQFF	TGCGCCAGCAGCTTGGCCAGGACTAGCGGGGGGAGTACCTACAATGAGCAGTTCTTC